Listed here is a single T cell receptor (beta chain). The CDR3 totals 15 residues. Germline V gives CDR1 KGHDR, CDR2 SFDVKD. Deletions cut 2 bases from V and 5 bases from J, with 14 bases between. Study processing details: Using reference gene primer amplification, nucleated cell counts were estimated. Generated by immunoSEQ multiplex PCR, the TCRdb table keeps only in-frame clones and is missing some. That table is the source of V, J and clone size, and D and trimming were worked out from the DNA. The repertoire consists of about 180,000 clones, with about 79% occurring once and the leading ten covering over 12%. Residents of about 25 US areas, aged about 18 to 95 years, made up the participants. Recovery among Cohort 3 donors was established by two negative PCRs, clearance, or symptom resolution. The sample belongs to a study of blood T cell repertoires in COVID-19. Study-wide background: Both acute and convalescent COVID-19 samples were obtained from the United States, Italy and Spain.

The clonotype comes from a man aged 50-60 years who had recovered from COVID-19. Sequencing was carried out using PBMCs or T cells enriched from blood (not recorded which). The V call is TRBV24-1, the J call TRBJ1-2; D not certain. CDR3 DNA sequence: TGTGCCACCAGTGATTCACCGGGAAGGAGATATGGCTACACCTTC. Translating gives CATSDSPGRRYGYTF.